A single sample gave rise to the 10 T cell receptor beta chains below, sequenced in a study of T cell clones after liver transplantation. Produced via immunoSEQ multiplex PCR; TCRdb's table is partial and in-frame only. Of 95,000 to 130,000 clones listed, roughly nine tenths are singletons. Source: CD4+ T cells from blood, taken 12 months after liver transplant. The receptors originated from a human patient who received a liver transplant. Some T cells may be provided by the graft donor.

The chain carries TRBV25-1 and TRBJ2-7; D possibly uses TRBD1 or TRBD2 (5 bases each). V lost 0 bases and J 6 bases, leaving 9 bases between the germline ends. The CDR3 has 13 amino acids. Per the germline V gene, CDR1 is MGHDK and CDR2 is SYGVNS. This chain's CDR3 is CASSEYAGTEQYF. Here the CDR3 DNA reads TGTGCCAGCAGTGAATACGCAGGGACCGAGCAGTACTTC.

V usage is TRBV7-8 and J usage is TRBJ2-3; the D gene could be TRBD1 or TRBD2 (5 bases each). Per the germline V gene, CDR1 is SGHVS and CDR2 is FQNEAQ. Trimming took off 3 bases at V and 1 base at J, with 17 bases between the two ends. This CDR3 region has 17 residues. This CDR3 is CASSLDFGGAGTDTQYF. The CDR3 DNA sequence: TGTGCCAGCAGCTTGGACTTTGGGGGAGCCGGCACAGATACGCAGTATTTT. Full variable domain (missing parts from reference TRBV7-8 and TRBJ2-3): GAGVSQSPRYKVAKRGQDVALRCDPISGHVSLFWYQQALGQGPEFLTYFQNEAQLDKSGLPSDRFFAERPEGSVSTLKIQRTQQEDSAVYLCASSLDFGGAGTDTQYFGPGTRLTVL.

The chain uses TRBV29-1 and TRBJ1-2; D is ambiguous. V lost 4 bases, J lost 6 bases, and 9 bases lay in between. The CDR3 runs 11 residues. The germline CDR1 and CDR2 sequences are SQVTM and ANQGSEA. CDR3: CSVGVFNGYTF. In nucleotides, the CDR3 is TGCAGCGTTGGGGTATTTAATGGCTACACCTTC.

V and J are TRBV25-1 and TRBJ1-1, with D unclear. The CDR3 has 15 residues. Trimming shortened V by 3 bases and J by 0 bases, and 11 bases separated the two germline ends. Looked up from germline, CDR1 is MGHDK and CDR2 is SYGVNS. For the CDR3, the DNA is TGTGCCAGCAGTGACCCCTCGGAGTTGAACACTGAAGCTTTCTTT. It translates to CASSDPSELNTEAFF.

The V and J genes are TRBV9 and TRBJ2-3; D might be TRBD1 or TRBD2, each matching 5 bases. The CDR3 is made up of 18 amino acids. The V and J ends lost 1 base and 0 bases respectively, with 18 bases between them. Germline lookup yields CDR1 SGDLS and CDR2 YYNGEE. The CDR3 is CASSVTPGTPLSTDTQYF. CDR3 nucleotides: TGTGCCAGCAGCGTAACCCCCGGGACCCCTCTTAGCACAGATACGCAGTATTTT.

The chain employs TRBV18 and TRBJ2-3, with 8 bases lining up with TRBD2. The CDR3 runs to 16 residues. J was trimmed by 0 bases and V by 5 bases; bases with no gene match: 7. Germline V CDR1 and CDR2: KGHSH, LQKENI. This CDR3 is CASSGSTSVSTDTQYF. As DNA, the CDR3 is TGTGCCAGCTCAGGATCGACTAGCGTTAGCACAGATACGCAGTATTTT. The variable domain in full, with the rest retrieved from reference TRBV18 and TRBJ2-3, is NAGVMQNPRHLVRRRGQEARLRCSPMKGHSHVYWYRQLPEEGLKFMVYLQKENIIDESGMPKERFSAEFPKEGPSILRIQQVVRGDSAAYFCASSGSTSVSTDTQYFGPGTRLTVL.

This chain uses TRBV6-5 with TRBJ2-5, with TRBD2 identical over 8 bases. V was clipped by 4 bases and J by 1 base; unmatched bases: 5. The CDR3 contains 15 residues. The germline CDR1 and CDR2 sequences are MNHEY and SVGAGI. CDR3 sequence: CASSSPRGGQETQYF. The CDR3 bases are TGTGCCAGCAGTTCTCCTCGGGGGGGCCAAGAGACCCAGTACTTC.

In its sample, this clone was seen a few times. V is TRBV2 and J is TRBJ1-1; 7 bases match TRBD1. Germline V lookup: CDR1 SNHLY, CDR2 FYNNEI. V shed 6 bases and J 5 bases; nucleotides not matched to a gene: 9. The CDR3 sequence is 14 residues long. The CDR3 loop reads CASSQQGVETEAFF. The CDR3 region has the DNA TGTGCCAGCAGCCAGCAGGGGGTTGAGACTGAAGCTTTCTTT.

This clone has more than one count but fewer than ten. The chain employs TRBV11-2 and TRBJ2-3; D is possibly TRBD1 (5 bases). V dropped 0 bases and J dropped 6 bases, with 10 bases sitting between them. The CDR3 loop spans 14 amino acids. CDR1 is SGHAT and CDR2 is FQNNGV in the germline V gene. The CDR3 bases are TGTGCCAGCAGCTTAGACAGGGTGGCGGATACGCAGTATTTT. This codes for CASSLDRVADTQYF.

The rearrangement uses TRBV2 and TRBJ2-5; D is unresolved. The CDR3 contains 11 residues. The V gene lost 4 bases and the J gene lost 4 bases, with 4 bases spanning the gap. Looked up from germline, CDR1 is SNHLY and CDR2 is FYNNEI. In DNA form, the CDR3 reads TGTGCCAGCAGTGTAGGAGAGACCCAGTACTTC. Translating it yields CASSVGETQYF.